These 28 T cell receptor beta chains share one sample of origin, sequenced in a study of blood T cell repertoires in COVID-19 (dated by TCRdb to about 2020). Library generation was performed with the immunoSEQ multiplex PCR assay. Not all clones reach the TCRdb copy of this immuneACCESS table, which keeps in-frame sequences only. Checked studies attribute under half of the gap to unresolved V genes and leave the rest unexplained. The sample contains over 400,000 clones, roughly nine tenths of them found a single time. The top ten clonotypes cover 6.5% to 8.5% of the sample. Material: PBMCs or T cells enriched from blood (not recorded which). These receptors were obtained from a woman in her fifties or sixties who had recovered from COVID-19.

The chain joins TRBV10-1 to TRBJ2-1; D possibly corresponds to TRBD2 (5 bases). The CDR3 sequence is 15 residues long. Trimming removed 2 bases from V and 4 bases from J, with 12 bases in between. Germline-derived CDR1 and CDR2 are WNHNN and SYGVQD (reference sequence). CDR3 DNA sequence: TGCGCCAGCAGTGAGGCGTCCCGAGGGTACAATGAGCAGTTCTTC. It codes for CASSEASRGYNEQFF.

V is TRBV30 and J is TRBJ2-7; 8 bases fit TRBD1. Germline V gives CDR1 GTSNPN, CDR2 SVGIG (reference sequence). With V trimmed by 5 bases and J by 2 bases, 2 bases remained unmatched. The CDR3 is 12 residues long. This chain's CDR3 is CAWGTGTYEQYV. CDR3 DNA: TGTGCCTGGGGGACAGGTACCTACGAGCAGTACGTC.

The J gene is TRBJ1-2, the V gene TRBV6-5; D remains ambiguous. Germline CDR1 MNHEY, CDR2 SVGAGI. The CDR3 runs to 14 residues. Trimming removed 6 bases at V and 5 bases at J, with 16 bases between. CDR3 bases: TGTGCCAGCAGACAAGGAGGGTTGGGGTATGGCTACACCTTC. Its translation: CASRQGGLGYGYTF.

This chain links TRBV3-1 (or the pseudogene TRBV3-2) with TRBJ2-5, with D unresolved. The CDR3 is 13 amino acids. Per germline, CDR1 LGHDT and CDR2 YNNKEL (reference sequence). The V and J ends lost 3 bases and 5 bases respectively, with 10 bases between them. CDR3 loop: CASSHPPLETQYF. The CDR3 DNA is TGTGCCAGCAGCCACCCCCCCCTGGAGACCCAGTACTTC.

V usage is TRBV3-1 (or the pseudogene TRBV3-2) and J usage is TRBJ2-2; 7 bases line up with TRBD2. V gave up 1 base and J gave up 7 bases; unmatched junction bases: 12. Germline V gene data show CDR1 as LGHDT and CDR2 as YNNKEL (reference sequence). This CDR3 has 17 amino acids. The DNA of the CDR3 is TGTGCCAGCAGCCAAGTCGGGGGACTAAGGGTTGGCGGGGAGCTGTTTTTT. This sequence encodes CASSQVGGLRVGGELFF.

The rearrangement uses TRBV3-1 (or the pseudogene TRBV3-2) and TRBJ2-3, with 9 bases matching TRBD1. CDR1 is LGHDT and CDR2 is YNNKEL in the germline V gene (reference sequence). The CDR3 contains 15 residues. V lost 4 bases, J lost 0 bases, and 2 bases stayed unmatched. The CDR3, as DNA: TGTGCCAGCAGCCCGGGACAGGGCAGCACAGATACGCAGTATTTT. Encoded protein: CASSPGQGSTDTQYF.

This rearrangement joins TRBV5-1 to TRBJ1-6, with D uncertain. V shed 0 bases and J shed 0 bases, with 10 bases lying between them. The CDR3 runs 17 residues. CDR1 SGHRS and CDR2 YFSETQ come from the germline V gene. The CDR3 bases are TGCGCCAGCAGCTTGGAATTCCTGAGCTCCTATAATTCACCCCTCCACTTT. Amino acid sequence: CASSLEFLSSYNSPLHF. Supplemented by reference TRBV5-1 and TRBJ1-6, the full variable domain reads KAGVTQTPRYLIKTRGQQVTLSCSPISGHRSVSWYQQTPGQGLQFLFEYFSETQRNKGNFPGRFSGRQFSNSRSEMNVSTLELGDSALYLCASSLEFLSSYNSPLHFGNGTRLTVT.

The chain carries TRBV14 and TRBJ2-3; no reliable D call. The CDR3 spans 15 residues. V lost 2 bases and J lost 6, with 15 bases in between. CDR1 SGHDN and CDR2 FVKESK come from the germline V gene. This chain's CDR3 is CASSQSRAGWDTQYF. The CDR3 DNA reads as TGTGCCAGCAGCCAATCCCGAGCCGGGTGGGATACGCAGTATTTT.

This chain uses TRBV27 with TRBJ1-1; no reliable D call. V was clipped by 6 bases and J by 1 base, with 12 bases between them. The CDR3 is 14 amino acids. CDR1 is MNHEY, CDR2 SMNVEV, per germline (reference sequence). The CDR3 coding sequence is TGTGCCAGCAGGCCGCCGTCGGGGAACACTGAAGCTTTCTTT. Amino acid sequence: CASRPPSGNTEAFF.

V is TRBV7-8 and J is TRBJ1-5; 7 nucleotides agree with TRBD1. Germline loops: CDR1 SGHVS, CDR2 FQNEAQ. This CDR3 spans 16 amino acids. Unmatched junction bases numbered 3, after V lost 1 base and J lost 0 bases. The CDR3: CASSLGQGYSNQPQHF. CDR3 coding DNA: TGTGCCAGCAGCTTAGGACAGGGCTATAGCAATCAGCCCCAGCATTTT.

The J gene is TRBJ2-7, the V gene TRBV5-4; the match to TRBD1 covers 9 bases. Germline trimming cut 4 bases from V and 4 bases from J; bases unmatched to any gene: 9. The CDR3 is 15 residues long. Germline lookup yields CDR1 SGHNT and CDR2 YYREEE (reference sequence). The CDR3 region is CASSPGQGLGYEQYV. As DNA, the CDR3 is TGTGCCAGCAGCCCAGGACAGGGGTTGGGGTACGAGCAGTACGTC.

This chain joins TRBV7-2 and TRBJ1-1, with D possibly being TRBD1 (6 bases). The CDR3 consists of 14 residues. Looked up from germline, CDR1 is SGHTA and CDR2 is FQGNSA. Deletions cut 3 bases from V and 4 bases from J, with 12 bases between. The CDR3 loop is CASSFTGLSTEAFF. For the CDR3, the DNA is TGTGCCAGCAGCTTTACAGGGCTGAGCACTGAAGCTTTCTTT. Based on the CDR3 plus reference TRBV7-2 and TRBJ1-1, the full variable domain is GAGVSQSPSNKVTEKGKDVELRCDPISGHTALYWYRQSLGQGLEFLIYFQGNSAPDKSGLPSDRFSAERTGGSVSTLTIQRTQQEDSAVYLCASSFTGLSTEAFFGQGTRLTVV.

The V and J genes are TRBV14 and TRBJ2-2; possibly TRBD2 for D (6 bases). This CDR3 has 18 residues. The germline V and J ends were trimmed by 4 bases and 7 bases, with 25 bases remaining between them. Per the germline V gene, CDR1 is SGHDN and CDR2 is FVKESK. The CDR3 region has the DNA TGTGCCAGCAGCCCGTCCTCGGGGCAGCGGGTAATAATCGGGGAGCTGTTTTTT. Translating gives CASSPSSGQRVIIGELFF.

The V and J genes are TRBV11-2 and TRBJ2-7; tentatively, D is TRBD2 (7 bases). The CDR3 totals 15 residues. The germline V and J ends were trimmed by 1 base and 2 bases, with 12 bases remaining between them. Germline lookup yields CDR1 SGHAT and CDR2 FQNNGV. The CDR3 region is CASSLGAGATYEQYF. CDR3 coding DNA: TGTGCCAGCAGCTTAGGGGCGGGGGCAACCTACGAGCAGTACTTC. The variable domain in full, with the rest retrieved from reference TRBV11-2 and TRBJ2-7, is EAGVAQSPRYKIIEKRQSVAFWCNPISGHATLYWYQQILGQGPKLLIQFQNNGVVDDSQLPKDRFSAERLKGVDSTLKIQPAKLEDSAVYLCASSLGAGATYEQYFGPGTRLTVT.

CDR3 sequence reads: CASSRHLGQDVNEKLFF. CDR3 in DNA: TGTGCCAGCAGCCGACATCTAGGACAGGACGTTAATGAAAAACTGTTTTTT. The chain has TRBV5-5 and TRBJ1-4; 7 bases map to TRBD1. This CDR3 has 17 residues. With V trimmed by 4 bases and J by 4 bases, 13 bases remained unmatched. Germline V CDR1 and CDR2: SGHKS, YYEKEE (reference sequence).

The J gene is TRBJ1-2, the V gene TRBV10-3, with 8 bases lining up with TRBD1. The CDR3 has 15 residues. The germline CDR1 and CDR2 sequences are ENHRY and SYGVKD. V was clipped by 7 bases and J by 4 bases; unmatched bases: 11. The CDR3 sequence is CAITPGGQGFYGYTF. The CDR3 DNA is TGTGCCATCACCCCGGGAGGACAGGGCTTCTATGGCTACACCTTC.

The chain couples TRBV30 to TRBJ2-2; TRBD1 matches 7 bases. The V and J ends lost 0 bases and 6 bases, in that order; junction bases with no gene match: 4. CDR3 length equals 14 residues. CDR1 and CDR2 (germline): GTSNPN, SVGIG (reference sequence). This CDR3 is CAWSVQGWAGELFF. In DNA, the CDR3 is TGTGCCTGGAGTGTACAGGGGTGGGCCGGGGAGCTGTTTTTT. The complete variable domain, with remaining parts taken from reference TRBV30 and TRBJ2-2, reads SQTIHQWPATLVQPVGSPLSLECTVEGTSNPNLYWYRQAAGRGLQLLFYSVGIGQISSEVPQNLSASRPQDRQFILSSKKLLLSDSGFYLCAWSVQGWAGELFFGEGSRLTVL.

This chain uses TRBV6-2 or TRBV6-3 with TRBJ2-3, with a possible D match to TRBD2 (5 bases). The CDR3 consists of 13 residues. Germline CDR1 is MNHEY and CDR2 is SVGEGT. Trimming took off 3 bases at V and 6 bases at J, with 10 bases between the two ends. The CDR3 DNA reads TGTGCCAGCAGTTATCCCCCGGGGGATACGCAGTATTTT. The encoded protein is CASSYPPGDTQYF.

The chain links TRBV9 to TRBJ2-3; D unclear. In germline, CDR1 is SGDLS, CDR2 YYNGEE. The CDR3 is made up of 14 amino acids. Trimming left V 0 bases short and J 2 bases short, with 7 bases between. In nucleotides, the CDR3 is TGTGCCAGCAGCGTAGACAAATACACAGATACGCAGTATTTT. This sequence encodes CASSVDKYTDTQYF.

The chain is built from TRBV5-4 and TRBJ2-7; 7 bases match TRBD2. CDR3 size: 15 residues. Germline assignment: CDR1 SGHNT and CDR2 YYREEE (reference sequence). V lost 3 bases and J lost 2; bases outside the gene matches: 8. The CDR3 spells CASSSWGEGAYEQYF. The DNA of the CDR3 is TGTGCCAGCAGCTCTTGGGGGGAGGGCGCCTACGAGCAGTACTTC.

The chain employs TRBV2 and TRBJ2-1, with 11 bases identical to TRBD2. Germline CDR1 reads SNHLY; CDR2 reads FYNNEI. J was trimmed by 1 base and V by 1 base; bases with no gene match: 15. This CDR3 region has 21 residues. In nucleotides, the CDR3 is TGTGCCAGCAGTGAAGGAAAGGCAGGACTAGCGGGCCCTTGGTCCTACAATGAGCAGTTCTTC. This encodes CASSEGKAGLAGPWSYNEQFF.

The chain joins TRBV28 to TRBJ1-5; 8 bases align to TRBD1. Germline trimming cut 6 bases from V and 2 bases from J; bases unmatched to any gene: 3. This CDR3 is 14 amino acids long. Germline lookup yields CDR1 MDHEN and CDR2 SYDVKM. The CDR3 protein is CASRTGGGNQPQHF. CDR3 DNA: TGTGCCAGCAGAACAGGGGGGGGCAATCAGCCCCAGCATTTT.

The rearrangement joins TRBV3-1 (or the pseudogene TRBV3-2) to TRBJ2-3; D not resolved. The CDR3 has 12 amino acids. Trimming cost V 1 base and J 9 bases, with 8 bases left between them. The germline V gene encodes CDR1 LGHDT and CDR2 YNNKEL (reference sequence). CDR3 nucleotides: TGTGCCAGCAGCCAAGGAAGCTCGACGCAGTATTTT. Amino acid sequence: CASSQGSSTQYF.

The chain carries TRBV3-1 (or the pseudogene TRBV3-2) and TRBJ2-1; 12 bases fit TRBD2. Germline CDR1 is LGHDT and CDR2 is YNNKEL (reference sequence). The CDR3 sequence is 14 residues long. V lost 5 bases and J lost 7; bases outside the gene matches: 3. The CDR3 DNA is TGTGCCAGCAGCGGACTAGCGGGGTTGAATGAGCAGTTCTTC. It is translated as CASSGLAGLNEQFF.

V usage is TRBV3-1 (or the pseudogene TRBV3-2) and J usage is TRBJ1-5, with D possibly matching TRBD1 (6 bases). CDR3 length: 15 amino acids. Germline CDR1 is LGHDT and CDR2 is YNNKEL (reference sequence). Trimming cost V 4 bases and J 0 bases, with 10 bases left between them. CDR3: CASSRNRDSNQPQHF. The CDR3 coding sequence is TGTGCCAGCAGCCGTAACAGGGATAGCAATCAGCCCCAGCATTTT.

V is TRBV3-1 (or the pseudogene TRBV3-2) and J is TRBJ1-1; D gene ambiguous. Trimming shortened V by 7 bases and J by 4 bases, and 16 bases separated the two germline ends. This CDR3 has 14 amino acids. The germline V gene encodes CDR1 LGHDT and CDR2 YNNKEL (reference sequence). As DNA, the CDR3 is TGTGCCAGCACCCAGGAGTCCCGAGGCACTGAAGCTTTCTTT. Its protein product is CASTQESRGTEAFF.

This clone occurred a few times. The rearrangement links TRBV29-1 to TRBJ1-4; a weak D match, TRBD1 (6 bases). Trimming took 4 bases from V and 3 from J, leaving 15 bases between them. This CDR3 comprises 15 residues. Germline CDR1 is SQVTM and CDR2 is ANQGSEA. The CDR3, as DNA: TGCAGCGTTGGCGGCTCGGGACAAGCTAATGAAAAACTGTTTTTT. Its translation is CSVGGSGQANEKLFF.

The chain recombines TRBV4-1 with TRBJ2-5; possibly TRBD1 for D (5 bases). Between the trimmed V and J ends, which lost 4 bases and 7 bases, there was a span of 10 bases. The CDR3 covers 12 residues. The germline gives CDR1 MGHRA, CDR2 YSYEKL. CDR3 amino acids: CASSPGSRTQYF. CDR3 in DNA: TGCGCCAGCAGCCCAGGGTCACGGACCCAGTACTTC.